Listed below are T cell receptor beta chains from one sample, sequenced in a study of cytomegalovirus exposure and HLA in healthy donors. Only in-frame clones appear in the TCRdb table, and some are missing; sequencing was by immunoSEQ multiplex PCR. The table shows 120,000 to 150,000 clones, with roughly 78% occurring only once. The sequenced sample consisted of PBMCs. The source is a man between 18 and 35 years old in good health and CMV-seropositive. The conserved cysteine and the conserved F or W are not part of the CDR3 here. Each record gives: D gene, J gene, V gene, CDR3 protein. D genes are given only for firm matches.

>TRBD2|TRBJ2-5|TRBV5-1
ASSLGPASGYQETQY
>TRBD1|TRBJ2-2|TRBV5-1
ASSSGQGNSGELF
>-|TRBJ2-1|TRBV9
ASSEGLLVVDEQF
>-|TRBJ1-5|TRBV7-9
ASSFNRKDNQPQH
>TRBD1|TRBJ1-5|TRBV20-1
SASRQGAQH
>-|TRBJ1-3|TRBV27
ASAPGTQVSGNTIY
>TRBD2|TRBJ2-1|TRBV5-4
ASSLVRLAAGDEQF
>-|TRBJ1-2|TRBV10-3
AISENTGGYT
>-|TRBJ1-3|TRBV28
ASSFRGAGNTIY
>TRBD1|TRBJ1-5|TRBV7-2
ASSLITPGTGYSNQPQH
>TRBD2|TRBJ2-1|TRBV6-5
ASSYGLAGVENEQF
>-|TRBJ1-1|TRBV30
TWKYGFGRGVNTEAF
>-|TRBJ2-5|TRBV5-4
ASSLSGGAETQY
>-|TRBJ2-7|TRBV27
ASSWNRGEQY
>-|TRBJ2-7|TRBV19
ASSTSGSGYEQY
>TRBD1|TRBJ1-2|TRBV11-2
ASSLGGTGFYGYT
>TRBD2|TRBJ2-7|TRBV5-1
ASSLKQAGESYEQY
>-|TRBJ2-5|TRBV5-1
ASSSWAQSIQETQY
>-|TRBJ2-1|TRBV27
ASSKGHEQF
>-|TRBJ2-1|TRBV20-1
SASGSSEF
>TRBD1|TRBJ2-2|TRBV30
ARRQGVTGELF
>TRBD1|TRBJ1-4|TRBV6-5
ASKSTGGGEKLF
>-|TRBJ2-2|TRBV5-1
ASSAPGGTGELF
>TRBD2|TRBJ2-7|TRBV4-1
ASSQLLSRGSSYEQY
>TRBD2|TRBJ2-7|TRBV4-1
ASSHTSGSRPDEQY
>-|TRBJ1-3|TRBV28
ASSLRDFGNTIY
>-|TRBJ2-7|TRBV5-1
ASSFGPSDRSSYEQY
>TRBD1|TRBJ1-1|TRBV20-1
SADMTGKAF
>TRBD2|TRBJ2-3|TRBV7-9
ASSFWTSGRTDTQY
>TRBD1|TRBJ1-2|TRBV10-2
ASTLGTGAYGYT
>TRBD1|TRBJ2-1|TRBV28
ASSPGTGSRSYNEQF
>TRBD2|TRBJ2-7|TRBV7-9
SSSFGGASGSYEQY
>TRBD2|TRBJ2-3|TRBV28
ASSPWGTSGSTDTQY
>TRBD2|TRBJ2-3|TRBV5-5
ASSSVKRGTDTQY
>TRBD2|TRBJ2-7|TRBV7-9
ASSSPTHLAGAQY
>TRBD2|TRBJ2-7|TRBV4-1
ASSQVSGTYEQY
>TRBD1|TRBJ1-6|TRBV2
ASSQFDRGKDSPLH